The clone carrying this T cell receptor (beta chain) has only a few counts. V lost 8 bases to trimming and J lost 1 base; unmatched junction nucleotides: 11. The V gene's germline CDR1 is SNHLY and CDR2 FYNNEI. The CDR3 runs to 15 residues. These data come from a study of T cells in Graves' hyperthyroidism and ophthalmopathy. Overall study context: Any treatment followed the collection of peripheral blood at initial diagnosis.

Authors of the study amplified TCR beta CDR3 regions from RNA transcripts. The study used the HTBI primer set for a first-round RT-PCR of the TCR CDR3. TCRdb re-derived calls from the multiplex PCR reads in MiXCR, one entry per CDR3 protein. The repertoire has fewer than 700,000 distinct CDR3 sequences, 15% to 20% of them found once; the top ten carry 3.8%. Criteria for exclusion of patients were uncontrolled infection, other autoimmune disease, pregnancy or lactation. Diagnosis rested on symptoms, serum thyroxine and TRAb, thyroid ultrasound, and orbital computed tomography. Specimen: blood. The sequence derives from a woman aged 30 to 39 with Graves' hyperthyroidism. This chain uses TRBV2 with TRBJ2-7; 7 bases are a match to TRBD1. The DNA for the CDR3 is TGTGCCAGCGTAGAGAGGGGGACAGTTTCCTACGAGCAGTACTTC. Translating gives CASVERGTVSYEQYF.